These 28 T cell receptor beta chains were sequenced from one sample in a study of cytomegalovirus exposure and HLA in healthy donors. The PCR made use of 60 Vbeta and 13 Jbeta primers. Assay used: immunoSEQ multiplex PCR; TCRdb lists only in-frame clones, some missing. The data contain about 160,000 clones, around 68% of them singletons. The specimen sequenced was PBMCs. Every receptor here comes from a woman in her forties in good health and CMV-seropositive.

This clone came up a few times. V gene TRBV11-3 combines with J gene TRBJ1-1, with a possible D match to TRBD1 (5 bases). With 0 bases removed from V and 1 base from J, the gap between germline ends came to 6 bases. The length of the CDR3 is 14 residues. In germline, CDR1 is SGHNT, CDR2 YENEEA. CDR3 coding DNA: TGTGCCAGCAGCTTAGATGGGGCGAACACTGAAGCTTTCTTT. Translation: CASSLDGANTEAFF.

V and J are TRBV11-3 and TRBJ2-3; the D gene is possibly TRBD1 (6 bases). The germline V gene has CDR1 SGHNT and CDR2 YENEEA. This CDR3 is built from 16 residues. The V and J ends lost 1 base and 4 bases respectively, with 15 bases between them. The CDR3 is CASSLGEQGFADTQYF. The CDR3 region has the DNA TGTGCCAGCAGCTTAGGGGAACAGGGTTTTGCAGATACGCAGTATTTT.

J is TRBJ2-6 and V is TRBV28; possible D gene TRBD2, 6 bases. The germline V gene has CDR1 MDHEN and CDR2 SYDVKM. The CDR3 extends over 15 amino acids. Deletions cut 7 bases from V and 3 bases from J, with 13 bases between. Here the CDR3 reads CASISPGGGANVLTF. CDR3 nucleotides: TGTGCCAGCATCTCCCCCGGGGGTGGGGCCAACGTCCTGACTTTC.

V is TRBV4-2 and J is TRBJ2-7; TRBD2 agrees at 10 bases. The CDR3 length is 15 residues. Trimming took 1 base from V and 5 from J; bases not matched to a gene: 5. Germline loops: CDR1 LGHNA, CDR2 YNFKEQ. CDR3 bases: TGTGCCAGCAGCCAAGTGTCGCTAGCGGGAGACGAGCAGTACTTC. Its translation is CASSQVSLAGDEQYF.

V usage is TRBV6-5 and J usage is TRBJ2-5, with 7 positions matching TRBD2. This CDR3 is built from 15 residues. The ends lost 2 bases at V and 5 bases at J; junction bases unmatched: 8. Germline V gene data show CDR1 as MNHEY and CDR2 as SVGAGI. The CDR3 nucleotides are TGTGCCAGCAGTTACGCTGGGACGGGAGGCGAGACCCAGTACTTC. Its translation: CASSYAGTGGETQYF.

The rearrangement uses TRBV10-2 and TRBJ2-7, with D perhaps matching TRBD2 (5 bases). The CDR3 spans 13 residues. Per germline, CDR1 WSHSY and CDR2 SAAADI. V was trimmed by 0 bases and J by 6 bases, leaving 9 bases between them. The CDR3 nucleotides are TGCGCCAGCAGTGAGTCGATGGGGAGCGAGCAGTACTTC. Protein sequence: CASSESMGSEQYF.

In this sample, this clone turned up once. This sequence joins TRBV2 and TRBJ1-4; D is unresolved. CDR1 is SNHLY and CDR2 is FYNNEI in the germline V gene. Trimming stripped 6 bases from V and 8 bases from J, with 16 bases between. The CDR3 is made up of 14 amino acids. CDR3 DNA: TGTGCCAGCAGCCCACCCGGGGTTTCCGAAAAACTGTTTTTT. Translating it yields CASSPPGVSEKLFF.

The chain combines TRBV12-2 with TRBJ1-4. TRBV12-2 is classified as a pseudogene. CDR3 size: 10 residues. The CDR3 sequence is CLATNEKLFF. DNA for the CDR3: TGTCTTGCAACTAATGAAAAACTGTTTTTT.

The gene calls are TRBV4-3 and TRBJ2-3; 7 positions match TRBD1. With 0 bases clipped from V and 3 bases from J, the junction kept 9 bases outside the gene matches. This CDR3 has 17 amino acids. CDR1 is LGHNA, CDR2 YSLEER, per germline. This CDR3 reads CASSQDMPGQLTDTQYF. The CDR3 DNA reads TGCGCCAGCAGCCAAGATATGCCGGGACAGCTTACAGATACGCAGTATTTT.

CDR3 sequence: CATSNTGVTDTQYF. For the CDR3, the DNA is TGTGCCACCAGCAACACCGGGGTCACAGATACGCAGTATTTT. The chain recombines TRBV15 with TRBJ2-3, with D possibly TRBD2 on 5 matching bases. The V gene lost 4 bases and the J gene lost 2 bases, with 10 bases spanning the gap. The CDR3 spans 14 residues. Germline CDR1 is LNHNV and CDR2 is YYDKDF (reference sequence).

This sequence joins TRBV7-9 and TRBJ1-2, with D hard to call. Trimming removed 2 bases from V and 4 bases from J, with 11 bases in between. Germline V gives CDR1 SEHNR, CDR2 FQNEAQ (reference sequence). This CDR3 region has 14 residues. This chain's CDR3 is CASSLREGGYGYTF. The CDR3 DNA reads TGTGCCAGCAGCTTAAGGGAGGGTGGCTATGGCTACACCTTC.

The chain recombines TRBV5-1 with TRBJ2-5; maybe TRBD2 (6 bases). There are 16 residues in the CDR3. In germline, CDR1 is SGHRS, CDR2 YFSETQ. The ends were cut back, 6 bases at V and 5 bases at J, with 23 bases in the middle. The DNA for the CDR3 is TGCGCCAGCACCCGCTTAGAAGCGGGTGCTTCTGAGACCCAGTACTTC. It translates to CASTRLEAGASETQYF.

CDR3 sequence reads: CANQGSSEQYF. In DNA, the CDR3 is TGTGCTAACCAGGGCTCCAGCGAGCAGTACTTC. The chain carries TRBV6-4 and TRBJ2-7, with a weak D call TRBD1 (5 bases). This CDR3 comprises 11 residues. From germline, CDR1 is MRHNA and CDR2 SNTAGT.

This chain links TRBV28 with TRBJ2-7; a possible D gene is TRBD1 (6 bases). The V gene lost 6 bases and the J gene lost 0 bases, with 9 bases spanning the gap. Germline CDR1 reads MDHEN; CDR2 reads SYDVKM. This CDR3 is built from 13 residues. This CDR3 reads CASRPDSSYEQYF. CDR3 DNA: TGTGCCAGCAGGCCGGACAGCTCCTACGAGCAGTACTTC.

The V call is TRBV4-2, the J call TRBJ2-3; TRBD2 might be the D (6 bases). The CDR3 covers 17 residues. Germline assignment: CDR1 LGHNA and CDR2 YNFKEQ. The V end lost 3 bases, the J end lost 1 base, and 17 bases lay between the germline ends. Written as DNA, the CDR3 is TGTGCCAGCAGCCACGCTGGGACTCCCGTGGGCACAGATACGCAGTATTTT. This translates into CASSHAGTPVGTDTQYF.

Written as DNA, the CDR3 is TGTGCCAGCACCGATGGACAGGTAAACACTGAAGCTTTCTTT. Amino acid sequence: CASTDGQVNTEAFF. V is TRBV28 and J is TRBJ1-1, with 7 positions matching TRBD1. The J segment lost 2 bases and the V segment lost 7 bases, leaving 7 bases of the junction unmatched. Germline V gene lookup returns CDR1 MDHEN and CDR2 SYDVKM. The CDR3 spans 14 residues.

The J gene is TRBJ2-7, the V gene TRBV18; 9 bases are shared with TRBD1. CDR3 size: 12 residues. V lost 4 bases and J lost 7; bases outside the gene matches: 2. CDR1 and CDR2 (germline): KGHSH, LQKENI. CDR3 in DNA: TGTGCCAGCTCACGGGACAGGGTGGAGCAGTACTTC. Protein: CASSRDRVEQYF.

The chain has TRBV18 and TRBJ2-1, with TRBD1 identical over 11 bases. The V gene end was trimmed by 4 bases and the J gene end by 1 base; junction bases not matched to a gene: 0. The CDR3 spans 15 residues. Germline lookup yields CDR1 KGHSH and CDR2 LQKENI. CDR3 in DNA: TGTGCCAGCTCACGGGACAGGGGGTCCTACAATGAGCAGTTCTTC. Its protein is CASSRDRGSYNEQFF.

The chain combines TRBV5-6 with TRBJ2-7; no clear D. This CDR3 is 13 amino acids long. V was pared by 0 bases and J by 4 bases, with 8 bases between. Per germline, CDR1 SGHDT and CDR2 YYEEEE. CDR3 in DNA: TGTGCCAGCAGCTTGGGCAGGTCTTACGAGCAGTACTTC. Translating it yields CASSLGRSYEQYF.

This sequence joins TRBV29-1 and TRBJ2-5; the D gene is possibly TRBD1 (6 bases). The J call is doubtful: the DNA matches TRBJ2-7 better. Germline-derived CDR1 and CDR2 are SQVTM and ANQGSEA. The CDR3 runs to 13 residues. The CDR3 coding sequence is TGCAGCGTTGAGGGGGACAACTCCTACGAGCAGTACTTC. Translated: CSVEGDNSYEQYF.

The V call is TRBV7-9, the J call TRBJ2-6; D is ambiguous. From germline, CDR1 is SEHNR and CDR2 FQNEAQ (reference sequence). V was trimmed by 5 bases and J by 3 bases, leaving 17 bases between them. The CDR3 has 17 amino acids. Here the CDR3 reads CASSPRAQSFGANVLTF. The CDR3 DNA is TGTGCCAGCAGCCCTAGAGCCCAAAGCTTTGGGGCCAACGTCCTGACTTTC.

This clone was picked up a small number of times. This chain connects TRBV9 to TRBJ1-2; 9 bases agree with TRBD1. Germline V gives CDR1 SGDLS, CDR2 YYNGEE. The trim removed 0 bases at V and 6 bases at J, leaving 6 bases unmatched. This CDR3 has 15 amino acids. In nucleotides, the CDR3 is TGTGCCAGCAGCGTAGGGTTGACAGGGGGGCATGGCTACACCTTC. This translates into CASSVGLTGGHGYTF. Complete variable domain (other parts from reference TRBV9 and TRBJ1-2): DSGVTQTPKHLITATGQRVTLRCSPRSGDLSVYWYQQSLDQGLQFLIQYYNGEERAKGNILERFSAQQFPDLHSELNLSSLELGDSALYFCASSVGLTGGHGYTFGSGTRLTVV.

This rearrangement joins TRBV7-6 to TRBJ2-1, with 9 bases aligning to TRBD2. With 7 bases clipped from V and 0 bases from J, the junction kept 7 bases outside the gene matches. The CDR3 sequence is 16 residues long. Per germline, CDR1 SGHVS and CDR2 FNYEAQ. CDR3 loop: CASNFVAGDSYNEQFF. CDR3 in DNA: TGTGCCAGCAACTTTGTAGCGGGAGACTCCTACAATGAGCAGTTCTTC.

This clone was counted once. The chain employs TRBV9 and TRBJ2-3; 7 positions match TRBD2. The germline CDR1 and CDR2 sequences are SGDLS and YYNGEE. The V gene end was trimmed by 0 bases and the J gene end by 6 bases; junction bases not matched to a gene: 7. This CDR3 has 15 residues. CDR3 nucleotides: TGTGCCAGCAGCGTAGCTAACGGGGGGATGGATACGCAGTATTTT. Translated, it gives CASSVANGGMDTQYF.

The gene calls are TRBV25-1 and TRBJ2-5; a weak D match, TRBD2 (5 bases). Trimming shortened V by 4 bases and J by 2 bases, and 11 bases separated the two germline ends. The germline CDR1 and CDR2 sequences are MGHDK and SYGVNS. This CDR3 contains 14 residues. The CDR3 region is CASSASGWQETQYF. CDR3 in DNA: TGTGCCAGCAGTGCCTCGGGGTGGCAAGAGACCCAGTACTTC.

This sequence joins TRBV27 and TRBJ1-1; D might be TRBD1 (6 bases). V lost 6 bases and J 10 bases, leaving 12 bases between the germline ends. Germline CDR1 and CDR2: MNHEY and SMNVEV (reference sequence). CDR3 length: 11 residues. CDR3 amino acids: CASRLGGRAFF. CDR3 nucleotide sequence: TGTGCCAGCAGACTAGGGGGACGAGCTTTCTTT.

CDR3 sequence (DNA): TGTGCCAGCAGTTCAGGGACTTTTAATGAAAAACTGTTTTTT. Translated, it gives CASSSGTFNEKLFF. The rearrangement joins TRBV6-1 to TRBJ1-4; TRBD1 is a possible D gene (5 bases). The V gene's germline CDR1 is MNHNS and CDR2 SASEGT. The CDR3 contains 14 residues. Trimming took 5 bases from V and 4 from J, leaving 11 bases between them.

This clone was seen a few times. CDR3 coding DNA: TGTGCCAGCACCCGTGGGGACTCTAATGAAAAACTGTTTTTT. It translates to CASTRGDSNEKLFF. The V gene is TRBV9, the J gene TRBJ1-4, with D perhaps TRBD1 (5 bases). The germline CDR1 and CDR2 sequences are SGDLS and YYNGEE. CDR3 size: 14 residues. V dropped 6 bases and J dropped 3 bases, with 12 bases sitting between them.